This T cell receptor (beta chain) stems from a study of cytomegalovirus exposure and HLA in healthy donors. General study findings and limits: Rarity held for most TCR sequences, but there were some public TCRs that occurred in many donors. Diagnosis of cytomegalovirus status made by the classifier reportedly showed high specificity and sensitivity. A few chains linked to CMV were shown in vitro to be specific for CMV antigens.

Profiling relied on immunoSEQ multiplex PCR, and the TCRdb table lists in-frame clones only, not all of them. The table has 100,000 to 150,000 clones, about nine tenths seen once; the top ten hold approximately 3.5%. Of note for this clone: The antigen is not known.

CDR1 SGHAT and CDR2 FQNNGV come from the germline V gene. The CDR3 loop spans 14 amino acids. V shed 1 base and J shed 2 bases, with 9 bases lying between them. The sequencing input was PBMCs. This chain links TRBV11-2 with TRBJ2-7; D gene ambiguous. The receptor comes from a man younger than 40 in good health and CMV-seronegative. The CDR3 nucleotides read TGTGCCAGCAGCTTAGTACCGGTTACCTACGAGCAGTACTTC. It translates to CASSLVPVTYEQYF. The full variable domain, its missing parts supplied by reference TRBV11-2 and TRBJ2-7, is EAGVAQSPRYKIIEKRQSVAFWCNPISGHATLYWYQQILGQGPKLLIQFQNNGVVDDSQLPKDRFSAERLKGVDSTLKIQPAKLEDSAVYLCASSLVPVTYEQYFGPGTRLTVT.